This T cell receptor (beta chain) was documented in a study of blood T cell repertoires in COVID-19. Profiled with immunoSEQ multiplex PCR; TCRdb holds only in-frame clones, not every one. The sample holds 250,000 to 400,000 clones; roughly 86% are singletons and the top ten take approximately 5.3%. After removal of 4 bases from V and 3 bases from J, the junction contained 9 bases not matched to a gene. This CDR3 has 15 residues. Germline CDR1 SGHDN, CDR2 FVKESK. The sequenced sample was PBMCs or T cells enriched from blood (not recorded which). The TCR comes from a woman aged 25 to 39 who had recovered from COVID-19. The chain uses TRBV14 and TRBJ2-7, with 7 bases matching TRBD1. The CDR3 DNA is TGTGCCAGCAGCCCTGCAGGGGGTTCTCACTACGAGCAGTACTTC. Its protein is CASSPAGGSHYEQYF.